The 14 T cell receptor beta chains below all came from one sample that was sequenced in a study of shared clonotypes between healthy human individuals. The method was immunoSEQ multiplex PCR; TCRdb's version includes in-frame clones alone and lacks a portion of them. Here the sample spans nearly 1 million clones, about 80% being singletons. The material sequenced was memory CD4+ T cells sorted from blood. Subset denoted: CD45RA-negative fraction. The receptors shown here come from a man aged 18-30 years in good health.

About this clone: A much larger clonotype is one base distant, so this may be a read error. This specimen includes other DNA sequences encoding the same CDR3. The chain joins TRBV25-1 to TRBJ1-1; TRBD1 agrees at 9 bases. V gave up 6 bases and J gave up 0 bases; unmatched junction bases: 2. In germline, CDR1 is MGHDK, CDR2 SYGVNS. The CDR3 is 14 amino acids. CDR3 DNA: TGTGCCAGCAGGGACAGGGGCATGAACACTGAAGCTTTCTTT. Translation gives CASRDRGMNTEAFF.

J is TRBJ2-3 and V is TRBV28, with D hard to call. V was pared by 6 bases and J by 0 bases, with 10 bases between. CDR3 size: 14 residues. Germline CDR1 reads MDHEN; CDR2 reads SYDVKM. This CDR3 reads CASSPDPSTDTQYF. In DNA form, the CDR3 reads TGTGCCAGCAGCCCAGATCCTAGCACAGATACGCAGTATTTT.

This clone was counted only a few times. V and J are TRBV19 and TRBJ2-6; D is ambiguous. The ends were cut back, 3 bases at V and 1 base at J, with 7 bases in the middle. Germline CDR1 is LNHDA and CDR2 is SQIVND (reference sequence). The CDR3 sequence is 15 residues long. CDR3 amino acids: CASSIDGSGANVLTF. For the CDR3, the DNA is TGTGCCAGTAGTATCGACGGGTCTGGGGCCAACGTCCTGACTTTC.

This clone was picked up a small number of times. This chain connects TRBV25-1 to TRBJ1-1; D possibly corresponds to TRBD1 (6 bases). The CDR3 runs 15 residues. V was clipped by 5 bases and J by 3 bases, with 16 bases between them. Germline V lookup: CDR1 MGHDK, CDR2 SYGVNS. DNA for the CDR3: TGTGCCAGCAGTCGCCTTGGGGGCGAGCACACTGAAGCTTTCTTT. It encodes CASSRLGGEHTEAFF.

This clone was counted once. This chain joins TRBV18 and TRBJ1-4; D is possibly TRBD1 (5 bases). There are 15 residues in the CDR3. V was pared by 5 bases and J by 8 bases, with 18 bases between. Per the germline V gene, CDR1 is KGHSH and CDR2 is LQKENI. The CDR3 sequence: CASSSSLRGEEKLFF. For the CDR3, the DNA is TGTGCCAGCTCATCGTCGTTGAGGGGTGAGGAAAAACTGTTTTTT.

The CDR3 here is CASSERSGSSYNSPLHF. CDR3 coding DNA: TGTGCCAGCAGTGAACGCTCCGGCAGCTCCTATAATTCACCCCTCCACTTT. This chain connects TRBV2 to TRBJ1-6; no firm D call. The CDR3 has 17 residues. CDR1 and CDR2 (germline): SNHLY, FYNNEI. With 2 bases removed from V and 0 bases from J, the gap between germline ends came to 11 bases. Supplemented by reference TRBV2 and TRBJ1-6, the full variable domain reads EPEVTQTPSHQVTQMGQEVILRCVPISNHLYFYWYRQILGQKVEFLVSFYNNEISEKSEIFDDQFSVERPDGSNFTLKIRSTKLEDSAMYFCASSERSGSSYNSPLHFGNGTRLTVT.

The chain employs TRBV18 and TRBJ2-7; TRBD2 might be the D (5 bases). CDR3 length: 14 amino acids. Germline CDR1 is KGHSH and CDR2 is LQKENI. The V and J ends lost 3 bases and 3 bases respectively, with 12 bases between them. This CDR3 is CASSPGADVYEQYF. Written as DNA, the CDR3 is TGTGCCAGCTCACCGGGAGCTGACGTCTACGAGCAGTACTTC.

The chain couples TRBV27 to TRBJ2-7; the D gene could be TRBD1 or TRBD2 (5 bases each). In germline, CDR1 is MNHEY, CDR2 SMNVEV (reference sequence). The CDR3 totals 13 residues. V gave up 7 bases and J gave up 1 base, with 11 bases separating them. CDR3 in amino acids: CASKDGASYEQYF. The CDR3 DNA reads TGTGCCAGCAAGGACGGGGCGTCCTACGAGCAGTACTTC.

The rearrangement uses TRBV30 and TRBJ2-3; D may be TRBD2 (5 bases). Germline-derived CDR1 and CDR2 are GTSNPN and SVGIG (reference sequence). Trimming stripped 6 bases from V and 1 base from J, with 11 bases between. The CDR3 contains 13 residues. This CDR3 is CACDVGGTDTQYF. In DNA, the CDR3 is TGTGCCTGTGATGTCGGGGGCACAGATACGCAGTATTTT.

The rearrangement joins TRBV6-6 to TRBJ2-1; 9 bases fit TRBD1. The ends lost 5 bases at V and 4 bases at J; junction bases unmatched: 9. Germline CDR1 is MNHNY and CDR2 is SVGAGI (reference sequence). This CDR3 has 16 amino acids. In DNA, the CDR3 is TGTGCCAGCAGTCTCCTGGACAGGGGTCCGTACAATGAGCAGTTCTTC. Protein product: CASSLLDRGPYNEQFF.

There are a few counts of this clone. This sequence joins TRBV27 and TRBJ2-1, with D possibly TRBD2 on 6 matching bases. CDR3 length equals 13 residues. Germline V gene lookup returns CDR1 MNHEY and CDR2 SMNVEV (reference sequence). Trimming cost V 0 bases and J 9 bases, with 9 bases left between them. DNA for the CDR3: TGTGCCAGCAGTTTATCGATGCGGGGTGAGCAGTTCTTC. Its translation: CASSLSMRGEQFF.

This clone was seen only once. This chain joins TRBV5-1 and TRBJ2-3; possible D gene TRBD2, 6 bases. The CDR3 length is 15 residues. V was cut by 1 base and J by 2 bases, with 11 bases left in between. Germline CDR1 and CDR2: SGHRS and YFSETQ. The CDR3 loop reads CASSLYLANTDTQYF. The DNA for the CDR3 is TGCGCCAGCAGCTTGTATCTAGCGAACACAGATACGCAGTATTTT.

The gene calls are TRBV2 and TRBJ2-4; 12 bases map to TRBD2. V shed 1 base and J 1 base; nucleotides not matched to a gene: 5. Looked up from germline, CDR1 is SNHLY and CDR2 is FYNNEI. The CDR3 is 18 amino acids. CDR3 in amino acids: CASSEGTSGMLAKNIQYF. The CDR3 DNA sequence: TGTGCCAGCAGTGAAGGGACTAGCGGGATGTTGGCCAAAAACATTCAGTACTTC.

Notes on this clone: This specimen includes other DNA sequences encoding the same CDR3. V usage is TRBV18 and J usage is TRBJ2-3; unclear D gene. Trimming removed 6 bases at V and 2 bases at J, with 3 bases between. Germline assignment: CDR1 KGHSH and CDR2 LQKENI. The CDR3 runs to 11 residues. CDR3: CASSYTDTQYF. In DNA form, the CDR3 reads TGTGCCAGCTCGTACACAGATACGCAGTATTTT.